A single sample is the source of the 9 T cell receptor beta chains below, sequenced in a study of blood T cell repertoires in COVID-19. The repertoire was sequenced with immunoSEQ multiplex PCR; TCRdb's copy has only in-frame clones and lacks some. Counted here are around 28,000 clones, 85% to 90% occurring once; the ten biggest clones make up around half. The specimen was peripheral blood. The source is a human donor with acute or convalescent COVID-19. The donor label of this sample is uncertain.

The V and J genes are TRBV10-3 and TRBJ2-2; the match to TRBD1 covers 8 bases. J gave up 4 bases and V 11 bases, and 12 bases lay outside the gene matches. The CDR3 sequence is 15 residues long. Germline-derived CDR1 and CDR2 are ENHRY and SYGVKD. The CDR3 is CARQTGDEGTGELFF. The CDR3 coding sequence is TGTGCCCGCCAGACAGGGGATGAGGGCACCGGGGAGCTGTTTTTT.

The chain is built from TRBV6-2 or TRBV6-3 and TRBJ1-4; D is ambiguous. The CDR3 loop spans 14 amino acids. Germline CDR1 and CDR2: MNHEY and SVGEGT. The V and J ends lost 4 bases and 8 bases respectively, with 14 bases between them. The CDR3 DNA sequence: TGTGCCAGCAGTTTGGACTACCGAGGGGAAAAACTGTTTTTT. It is translated as CASSLDYRGEKLFF.

This clone turned up a few times. This chain links TRBV11-3 with TRBJ2-6; D uncertain. The V gene lost 1 base and the J gene lost 0 bases, with 4 bases spanning the gap. CDR1 is SGHNT and CDR2 is YENEEA in the germline V gene. This CDR3 is 15 amino acids long. The CDR3 DNA reads as TGTGCCAGCAGCTTAGGAGGCTCTGGGGCCAACGTCCTGACTTTC. Translating gives CASSLGGSGANVLTF. The full variable domain, rest sourced from reference TRBV11-3 and TRBJ2-6, is EAGVVQSPRYKIIEKKQPVAFWCNPISGHNTLYWYLQNLGQGPELLIRYENEEAVDDSQLPKDRFSAERLKGVDSTLKIQPAELGDSAVYLCASSLGGSGANVLTFGAGSRLTVL.

The chain couples TRBV6-5 to TRBJ2-2; a weak D match, TRBD1 (6 bases). Germline V gives CDR1 MNHEY, CDR2 SVGAGI. CDR3 length equals 14 residues. V shed 7 bases and J shed 1 base, with 10 bases lying between them. The CDR3 spells CASKKGQNTGELFF. CDR3 coding DNA: TGTGCCAGCAAGAAGGGACAGAACACCGGGGAGCTGTTTTTT.

The chain uses TRBV2 and TRBJ2-3, with D uncertain. Germline assignment: CDR1 SNHLY and CDR2 FYNNEI. There are 14 residues in the CDR3. Trimming left V 1 base short and J 4 bases short, with 9 bases between. This CDR3 is CASSEGRNSDTQYF. The CDR3 coding sequence is TGTGCCAGCAGTGAAGGCAGGAACTCAGATACGCAGTATTTT.

This chain connects TRBV7-9 to TRBJ2-7, with a possible D match to TRBD1 (5 bases). The germline V gene encodes CDR1 SEHNR and CDR2 FQNEAQ (reference sequence). The germline V and J ends were trimmed by 5 bases and 2 bases, with 13 bases remaining between them. This CDR3 contains 14 residues. This CDR3 is CASSPRQRPYEQYF. In DNA, the CDR3 is TGTGCCAGCAGCCCCCGACAGAGACCCTACGAGCAGTACTTC.

V is TRBV11-3 and J is TRBJ1-3; D is uncertain. Between the trimmed V and J ends, which lost 2 bases and 0 bases, there was a span of 8 bases. The CDR3 sequence is 15 residues long. The germline CDR1 and CDR2 sequences are SGHNT and YENEEA. CDR3 residues: CASSLSSDSGNTIYF. CDR3 nucleotide sequence: TGTGCCAGCAGCTTATCCTCAGACTCTGGAAACACCATATATTTT.

The CDR3 nucleotides read TGTGCCAGCAGTTGGCAGGGGATTTCACCCCTCCACTTT. Translating it yields CASSWQGISPLHF. V usage is TRBV28 and J usage is TRBJ1-6; D perhaps matches TRBD1 (6 bases). Trimming took off 4 bases at V and 9 bases at J, with 10 bases between the two ends. This CDR3 has 13 residues. From germline, CDR1 is MDHEN and CDR2 SYDVKM.

This rearrangement joins TRBV5-1 to TRBJ2-3; possible D gene TRBD2, 5 bases. The CDR3 is 14 residues long. The germline V gene encodes CDR1 SGHRS and CDR2 YFSETQ. The ends were cut back, 2 bases at V and 7 bases at J, with 14 bases in the middle. The DNA of the CDR3 is TGCGCCAGCAGCTTTGAATTAGCCGGGAATACGCAGTATTTT. Translated, it gives CASSFELAGNTQYF.